These 14 T cell receptor beta chains were all obtained from the same sample, sequenced in a study of T-cell memory formation after mild COVID-19. TCRdb ran MiXCR on the 5' RACE reads and lists one entry per CDR3 protein. Among under 600,000 distinct CDR3 sequences listed, roughly a fifth were seen once. The sequencing sample was made of PBMCs or a T cell subset sorted from them (not recorded which). The receptors stem from an adult woman who had mild COVID-19 (a few samples of this study predate the infection). Cell type and time point are not known.

This clonotype was observed once. This chain joins TRBV15 and TRBJ2-5, with TRBD2 matching 10 bases. V shed 5 bases, J shed 5 bases, and the junction held 11 bases outside the gene matches. The CDR3 spans 16 residues. Germline CDR1 LNHNV, CDR2 YYDKDF (reference sequence). CDR3 DNA: TGTGCCACCAGCGGAAATAGCGGGGGGTGGCTTGAGACCCAGTACTTC. Translation: CATSGNSGGWLETQYF. The full variable domain, completed using reference TRBV15 and TRBJ2-5, is DAMVIQNPRYQVTQFGKPVTLSCSQTLNHNVMYWYQQKSSQAPKLLFHYYDKDFNNEADTPDNFQSRRPNTSFCFLDIRSPGLGDTAMYLCATSGNSGGWLETQYFGPGTRLLVL.

This clonotype was counted a few times. V usage is TRBV7-2 and J usage is TRBJ1-4; 8 bases are shared with TRBD1. Germline V CDR1 and CDR2: SGHTA, FQGNSA. CDR3 length: 14 amino acids. Trimming removed 7 bases from V and 8 bases from J; junction bases left unmatched: 9. The CDR3 region is CASNLTGAEEKLFF. CDR3 coding DNA: TGTGCCAGCAACCTGACAGGGGCTGAAGAAAAACTGTTTTTT.

This clonotype came up a few times. The chain is built from TRBV7-3 and TRBJ2-1; no reliable D call. This CDR3 has 17 amino acids. CDR1 is SGHTA and CDR2 is FQGTGA in the germline V gene. V shed 4 bases and J shed 0 bases, with 16 bases lying between them. CDR3 protein: CASSSQLVTGSYNEQFF. In DNA, the CDR3 is TGTGCCAGCAGCTCTCAGCTAGTGACCGGCTCCTACAATGAGCAGTTCTTC.

In this sample, this clonotype turned up many times. The rearrangement uses TRBV19 and TRBJ2-3; 11 bases map to TRBD1. Germline CDR1 and CDR2: LNHDA and SQIVND (reference sequence). CDR3 length: 14 amino acids. J gave up 4 bases and V 6 bases, and 3 bases lay outside the gene matches. CDR3 amino acids: CASSGQGAADTQYF. For the CDR3, the DNA is TGTGCCAGTAGCGGACAGGGGGCGGCAGATACGCAGTATTTT.

This clonotype appeared many times. This chain joins TRBV20-1 and TRBJ2-7, with D possibly matching TRBD2 (5 bases). The germline gives CDR1 DFQATT, CDR2 SNEGSKA (reference sequence). The CDR3 has 15 residues. Trimming removed 5 bases from V and 2 bases from J, with 19 bases in between. DNA for the CDR3: TGCAGTGCTTTCCGGGGAGCGGACGGGACCTACGAGCAGTACTTC. Its translation: CSAFRGADGTYEQYF.

This clonotype was seen a few times. The rearrangement joins TRBV7-6 to TRBJ2-3, with TRBD2 identical over 10 bases. Germline CDR1 is SGHVS and CDR2 is FNYEAQ. This CDR3 is built from 16 residues. J lost 0 bases, V lost 4 bases, and 4 bases had no gene match. CDR3 sequence: CASSSGTSESTDTQYF. CDR3 sequence (DNA): TGTGCCAGCAGCTCAGGGACTAGCGAGAGCACAGATACGCAGTATTTT. Variable domain in full (rest from reference TRBV7-6 and TRBJ2-3): GAGVSQSPRYKVTKRGQDVALRCDPISGHVSLYWYRQALGQGPEFLTYFNYEAQQDKSGLPNDRFSAERPEGSISTLTIQRTEQRDSAMYRCASSSGTSESTDTQYFGPGTRLTVL.

V is TRBV11-2 and J is TRBJ2-2; 10 bases align to TRBD1. The CDR3 length is 17 residues. Per germline, CDR1 SGHAT and CDR2 FQNNGV. V gave up 5 bases and J gave up 4 bases; unmatched junction bases: 10. CDR3 region: CASSVRQGASSTGELFF. The CDR3 nucleotides read TGTGCCAGCAGCGTAAGACAGGGGGCGAGCAGCACCGGGGAGCTGTTTTTT.

The chain combines TRBV30 with TRBJ1-1; D remains unclear. Looked up from germline, CDR1 is GTSNPN and CDR2 is SVGIG (reference sequence). The CDR3 runs 14 residues. Trimming left V 4 bases short and J 1 base short, with 13 bases between. DNA for the CDR3: TGTGCCTGGATTCTCGGGTCGGAGAACACTGAAGCTTTCTTT. It yields the protein CAWILGSENTEAFF. Full variable domain (missing parts from reference TRBV30 and TRBJ1-1): SQTIHQWPATLVQPVGSPLSLECTVEGTSNPNLYWYRQAAGRGLQLLFYSVGIGQISSEVPQNLSASRPQDRQFILSSKKLLLSDSGFYLCAWILGSENTEAFFGQGTRLTVV.

This sequence joins TRBV5-1 and TRBJ2-3, with 8 bases that match TRBD1. Germline V gene sequence: CDR1 SGHRS, CDR2 YFSETQ. The length of the CDR3 is 15 residues. Trimming took 4 bases from V and 4 from J; bases not matched to a gene: 8. CDR3 amino acids: CASSPGTGRADTQYF. The CDR3 bases are TGCGCCAGCAGCCCAGGGACAGGAAGGGCAGATACGCAGTATTTT.

The DNA of the CDR3 is TGCGCCAGCAGCCAAGATACGGCTTGGGGGGACAATGAGCAGTTCTTC. This translates into CASSQDTAWGDNEQFF. The chain carries TRBV4-3 and TRBJ2-1, with a tentative D call TRBD2 (6 bases). In germline, CDR1 is LGHNA, CDR2 YSLEER. CDR3 length: 16 amino acids. Trimming pared 0 bases from V and 5 bases from J, leaving 14 bases between.

In its sample, this clonotype was seen a few times. The rearrangement joins TRBV12-3 or TRBV12-4 to TRBJ2-6, with TRBD1 identical over 9 bases. Germline trimming cut 5 bases from V and 8 bases from J; bases unmatched to any gene: 10. The CDR3 extends over 16 amino acids. The CDR3 DNA follows: TGTGCCAGCAGTCCCGAACGGACAGGGGAGACCAACGTCCTGACTTTC. Translating gives CASSPERTGETNVLTF.

V and J are TRBV6-5 and TRBJ2-7; 9 bases align to TRBD2. CDR1 and CDR2 (germline): MNHEY, SVGAGI. Trimming removed 6 bases from V and 2 bases from J; junction bases left unmatched: 11. This CDR3 has 16 residues. CDR3 coding DNA: TGTGCCAGCAGAGATCTAGCGGGAATACTCCCCTACGAGCAGTACTTC. Its protein is CASRDLAGILPYEQYF.

This clonotype was observed a handful of times. The chain recombines TRBV28 with TRBJ2-1, with D possibly matching TRBD2 (5 bases). CDR3 length equals 15 residues. Germline V CDR1 and CDR2: MDHEN, SYDVKM. V was trimmed by 6 bases and J by 6 bases, leaving 18 bases between them. DNA of the CDR3: TGTGCCAGCAGCCATACCCATTCAGGAGGCAATGAGCAGTTCTTC. Protein: CASSHTHSGGNEQFF.

This clonotype showed up just a few times. The chain is built from TRBV12-3 or TRBV12-4 and TRBJ2-3; D uncertain. This CDR3 has 12 amino acids. V was pared by 7 bases and J by 2 bases, with 7 bases between. The CDR3 loop reads CASTNTTDTQYF. Written as DNA, the CDR3 is TGTGCCAGCACCAATACCACAGATACGCAGTATTTT.